Listed below are T cell receptor beta chains from one sample, sequenced in a study of OX40 agonist ivuxolimab in advanced cancers. The method was immunoSEQ multiplex PCR; TCRdb's version includes in-frame clones alone and lacks a portion of them. Of about 38,000 clones in the sample, 78% were seen once. Source: CD4+ or CD8+ T cells sorted from blood, taken in a trial of the OX40 agonist ivuxolimab. These receptors were taken from an adult with an advanced solid tumor such as melanoma, head and neck, liver or kidney cancer. CDR3s include the opening cysteine and the closing phenylalanine or tryptophan. Each record gives: CDR3 DNA, CDR3 protein, V gene, J gene, D gene, clone size. The D gene is left open where the match is weak. Not all rows give a size; the values are once, few, many and, for expanded clones, a class.

CDR3 DNA: TGTGCCAGCAGCTTGGGACAGGGCCTGATGGTCACTGAAGCTTTCTTT
CDR3 protein: CASSLGQGLMVTEAFF
V gene: TRBV7-6
J gene: TRBJ1-1
D gene: TRBD1
clone size: .

CDR3 DNA: TGCGCCAGCAGCCAAGATCGTCTACGGAGCCCCTATGGCTACACCTTC
CDR3 protein: CASSQDRLRSPYGYTF
V gene: TRBV4-3
J gene: TRBJ1-2
D gene: .
clone size: few

CDR3 DNA: TGTGCCAGCAGCTTGGGACTAGCGGGACGGGAGCAGTACTTC
CDR3 protein: CASSLGLAGREQYF
V gene: TRBV5-5
J gene: TRBJ2-7
D gene: TRBD2
clone size: medium-sized

CDR3 DNA: TGTGCCAGCAGTTCATCCCCCGGGGGTAGCTACACCTTC
CDR3 protein: CASSSSPGGSYTF
V gene: TRBV27
J gene: TRBJ1-2
D gene: .
clone size: few

CDR3 DNA: TGTGCCTGGAGTGGCGACAGCTCCTATGGCTACACCTTC
CDR3 protein: CAWSGDSSYGYTF
V gene: TRBV30
J gene: TRBJ1-2
D gene: .
clone size: .

CDR3 DNA: TGTGCCAGCAGCTTGACAGGGAGTTCATATGGCTACACCTTC
CDR3 protein: CASSLTGSSYGYTF
V gene: TRBV7-9
J gene: TRBJ1-2
D gene: TRBD1
clone size: .

CDR3 DNA: TGTGCCAGCAGCGTCGGGGGTTCCACCTACAATGAGCAGTTCTTC
CDR3 protein: CASSVGGSTYNEQFF
V gene: TRBV9
J gene: TRBJ2-1
D gene: .
clone size: .

CDR3 DNA: TGTGCCAGTAGAGACTGGGACAGGGTTGAAAAACTGTTTTTT
CDR3 protein: CASRDWDRVEKLFF
V gene: TRBV19
J gene: TRBJ1-4
D gene: TRBD1
clone size: .

CDR3 DNA: TGTGCCAGCAGATTTACGGCCCTTGGGGGCGAGCAGTACTTC
CDR3 protein: CASRFTALGGEQYF
V gene: TRBV27
J gene: TRBJ2-7
D gene: .
clone size: .

CDR3 DNA: TGTGCCAGCAGTTTCGGCGGGAGCTACAATGAGCAGTTCTTC
CDR3 protein: CASSFGGSYNEQFF
V gene: TRBV27
J gene: TRBJ2-1
D gene: TRBD2
clone size: .

CDR3 DNA: TGTGCCAGTAGTATCCCTACTAGTTTTAGCTCCTACAATGAGCAGTTCTTC
CDR3 protein: CASSIPTSFSSYNEQFF
V gene: TRBV19
J gene: TRBJ2-1
D gene: .
clone size: .

CDR3 DNA: TGCGCCAGCAGCTTTGAAGGGAACACCGGGGAGCTGTTTTTT
CDR3 protein: CASSFEGNTGELFF
V gene: TRBV5-1
J gene: TRBJ2-2
D gene: .
clone size: .

CDR3 DNA: TGTGCCAGCAGTGAAGACCGCGGCTCCTACGAGCAGTACTTC
CDR3 protein: CASSEDRGSYEQYF
V gene: TRBV2
J gene: TRBJ2-7
D gene: .
clone size: medium-sized

CDR3 DNA: TGTGCCAGCAGCTGGCACACCGGGGAAGGGAATGAGCAGTTCTTC
CDR3 protein: CASSWHTGEGNEQFF
V gene: TRBV7-9
J gene: TRBJ2-1
D gene: .
clone size: .

CDR3 DNA: TGTGCCAGTACCGCCAACAGGGGTCCGAGCACAGATACGCAGTATTTT
CDR3 protein: CASTANRGPSTDTQYF
V gene: TRBV19
J gene: TRBJ2-3
D gene: TRBD1
clone size: .

CDR3 DNA: TGCGCCAGCAGTCCTCGGGACCGTCACACTGAAGCTTTCTTT
CDR3 protein: CASSPRDRHTEAFF
V gene: TRBV4-1
J gene: TRBJ1-1
D gene: .
clone size: .

CDR3 DNA: TGCGCCAGCAGCCAAGGCAGATACTACGAGCAGTACTTC
CDR3 protein: CASSQGRYYEQYF
V gene: TRBV5-4
J gene: TRBJ2-7
D gene: .
clone size: .

CDR3 DNA: TGTGCCAGCAGCCAGGGCCTGGGAAACACCATATATTTT
CDR3 protein: CASSQGLGNTIYF
V gene: TRBV14
J gene: TRBJ1-3
D gene: .
clone size: .

CDR3 DNA: TGTGCCAGCAGCGTATTGATGGATACGCAGTATTTT
CDR3 protein: CASSVLMDTQYF
V gene: TRBV9
J gene: TRBJ2-3
D gene: .
clone size: .

CDR3 DNA: TGTGCCAGCTCACCAGACACTACTGGGAGCACTGAAGCTTTCTTT
CDR3 protein: CASSPDTTGSTEAFF
V gene: TRBV18
J gene: TRBJ1-1
D gene: .
clone size: .

CDR3 DNA: TGTGCTAGTGGTTTGGGCCCGGCAGGGGAGACCCAGTACTTC
CDR3 protein: CASGLGPAGETQYF
V gene: TRBV12-5
J gene: TRBJ2-5
D gene: .
clone size: few

CDR3 DNA: TGTGCCACCAGTACCCTCGAGCAGAACTCTAATGAAAAACTGTTTTTT
CDR3 protein: CATSTLEQNSNEKLFF
V gene: TRBV15
J gene: TRBJ1-4
D gene: .
clone size: .

CDR3 DNA: TGTGCCAGCAGCCAAGTGCAGGGTCTTTCACCCCTCCACTTT
CDR3 protein: CASSQVQGLSPLHF
V gene: TRBV14
J gene: TRBJ1-6
D gene: .
clone size: .

CDR3 DNA: TGTGCCATCAGGGTTTTCCGGGACAGGGGGACAAGCACAGATACGCAGTATTTT
CDR3 protein: CAIRVFRDRGTSTDTQYF
V gene: TRBV10-3
J gene: TRBJ2-3
D gene: TRBD1
clone size: .

CDR3 DNA: TGTGCCAGCAGCAAGGGACTCCCTCGGGATACGCAGTATTTT
CDR3 protein: CASSKGLPRDTQYF
V gene: TRBV5-8
J gene: TRBJ2-3
D gene: .
clone size: .